Below, one T cell receptor (beta chain) is given with its context. The sample's treatment: some 20 received Ad26.COV2.S at low or high dose, single or two shots; a few received placebo; per-sample allocation not given. Samples analyzed were those drawn on day 63 after the first vaccine or placebo injection. The sample is drawn from a study of Ad26.COV2.S vaccination and SARS-CoV-2 variants. The V segment lost 6 bases and the J segment 8 bases; nucleotides outside the gene matches: 5. Germline V gene lookup returns CDR1 SEHNR and CDR2 FQNEAQ (reference sequence). The CDR3 is 14 amino acids. Measured with immunoSEQ multiplex PCR; TCRdb has only the in-frame clones, and not every one. Found here are about 420,000 clones, roughly 90% of them singletons; the top ten hold 3.6%.

The rearrangement joins TRBV7-9 to TRBJ2-1; 12 positions agree with TRBD1. This receptor was identified in a person aged 18-60 years who received the Ad26.COV2.S COVID-19 vaccine or a placebo. Sequencing was performed on peripheral blood, taken in a trial of Ad26.COV2.S vaccine versus placebo. The CDR3 nucleotides are TGTGCCAGCAGGCGGGACAGGGGGCGCGATGAGCAGTTCTTC. Its translation: CASRRDRGRDEQFF.